The entry below describes one TCR beta chain. The CDR3 length is 14 residues. Germline CDR1 LNHDA, CDR2 SQIVND (reference sequence). The V segment lost 2 bases and the J segment 7 bases; nucleotides outside the gene matches: 2. Clones were read by immunoSEQ multiplex PCR, and TCRdb kept only the in-frame ones, dropping some. The sample includes around 2.1 million clones, approximately 94% of them seen just once. Naive CD8 isolation took CD45RO-negative cells positively selected for CCR7 and excluded terminally differentiated effector memory CD45RA+ cells. These data belong to a study of shared clonotypes between healthy human individuals.

The gene calls are TRBV19 and TRBJ2-1; 10 nucleotides match TRBD2. The sequenced sample was naive CD8+ T cells from PBMCs. The sequence derives from a man aged 18 to 29 in good health. Some clones in this sample may be carry-over from other donors' samples. The CDR3 nucleotides read TGTGCCAGTAGTATACTAGCGGGAGTGAATGAGCAGTTCTTC. This sequence encodes CASSILAGVNEQFF.